The 30 T cell receptor beta chains below all came from one sample that was sequenced in a study of OX40 agonist ivuxolimab in advanced cancers. Profiled with immunoSEQ multiplex PCR; TCRdb holds only in-frame clones, not every one. The table includes some 45,000 clones, 84% detected once. The material sequenced was CD4+ or CD8+ T cells sorted from blood, taken in a trial of the OX40 agonist ivuxolimab. The receptors stem from an adult with an advanced solid tumor such as melanoma, head and neck, liver or kidney cancer.

The V call is TRBV5-1, the J call TRBJ2-1; D possibly corresponds to TRBD1 (6 bases). The V end lost 1 base, the J end lost 4 bases, and 18 bases lay between the germline ends. The germline CDR1 and CDR2 sequences are SGHRS and YFSETQ. The CDR3 consists of 17 residues. DNA for the CDR3: TGCGCCAGCAGCTTGTTAGCCCCAGGGGCAGGGTACAATGAGCAGTTCTTC. Encoded protein: CASSLLAPGAGYNEQFF.

J is TRBJ2-5 and V is TRBV2; the match to TRBD2 covers 10 bases. The J call may be in error: the DNA end matches TRBJ2-7 better. Germline V lookup: CDR1 SNHLY, CDR2 FYNNEI. CDR3 length equals 15 residues. The CDR3 protein is CASSPISGRVYEQYF. The CDR3 nucleotides are TGTGCCAGCAGTCCCATCAGCGGGAGGGTCTACGAGCAGTACTTC.

This chain links TRBV7-9 with TRBJ1-6; 9 bases agree with TRBD1. Trimming took 5 bases from V and 6 from J; bases not matched to a gene: 5. Germline CDR1 is SEHNR and CDR2 is FQNEAQ (reference sequence). This CDR3 contains 15 residues. CDR3 coding DNA: TGTGCCAGCAGCAGGGGACAGGGTCCTAATTCACCCCTCCACTTT. Protein product: CASSRGQGPNSPLHF.

This chain uses TRBV15 with TRBJ1-6, with 7 bases aligning to TRBD1. Germline CDR1 is LNHNV and CDR2 is YYDKDF (reference sequence). V was pared by 3 bases and J by 4 bases, with 3 bases of the junction left unmatched. The CDR3 is 15 amino acids. DNA for the CDR3: TGTGCCACCAGCAGGCGGGACAGATATAATTCACCCCTCCACTTT. Amino acids: CATSRRDRYNSPLHF.

V is TRBV28 and J is TRBJ2-3; the D gene is possibly TRBD1 (6 bases). CDR1 and CDR2 from the germline V gene are MDHEN and SYDVKM. The V end lost 4 bases, the J end lost 4 bases, and 15 bases lay between the germline ends. This CDR3 is built from 15 residues. The CDR3 here is CASSYYAGVADTQYF. CDR3 nucleotide sequence: TGTGCCAGCAGTTATTACGCAGGGGTCGCAGATACGCAGTATTTT.

This sequence joins TRBV19 and TRBJ2-7; TRBD1 matches at 8 bases. Per the germline V gene, CDR1 is LNHDA and CDR2 is SQIVND (reference sequence). The ends lost 6 bases at V and 6 bases at J; junction bases unmatched: 10. The CDR3 is 14 amino acids. CDR3 protein: CASSTQGATAEQYF. The CDR3 DNA sequence: TGTGCCAGTAGCACCCAGGGGGCTACGGCCGAGCAGTACTTC.

This rearrangement joins TRBV19 to TRBJ2-1; D may be TRBD2 (7 bases). V lost 3 bases, J lost 10 bases, and 22 bases lay in between. Germline V gene data show CDR1 as LNHDA and CDR2 as SQIVND (reference sequence). There are 16 residues in the CDR3. CDR3 sequence: CASSIGVGGGVLEQFF. CDR3 sequence (DNA): TGTGCCAGTAGTATCGGCGTTGGCGGGGGCGTTTTGGAGCAGTTCTTC.

Only a few counts were recorded for this clone. V usage is TRBV18 and J usage is TRBJ1-4; TRBD1 aligns across 12 bases. Germline V lookup: CDR1 KGHSH, CDR2 LQKENI. The CDR3 loop spans 18 amino acids. J was trimmed by 4 bases and V by 5 bases; bases with no gene match: 11. CDR3: CASSSGQGAYSFNEKLFF. The CDR3 bases are TGTGCCAGCTCATCGGGACAGGGGGCTTACAGCTTTAATGAAAAACTGTTTTTT.

This rearrangement joins TRBV7-6 to TRBJ1-5; TRBD1 might be the D (6 bases). Germline assignment: CDR1 SGHVS and CDR2 FNYEAQ. The CDR3 is made up of 14 amino acids. The ends were cut back, 6 bases at V and 3 bases at J, with 12 bases in the middle. The CDR3 loop is CASSRDMYNQPQHF. DNA for the CDR3: TGTGCCAGCAGTCGGGACATGTACAATCAGCCCCAGCATTTT. Based on the CDR3 plus reference TRBV7-6 and TRBJ1-5, the full variable domain is GAGVSQSPRYKVTKRGQDVALRCDPISGHVSLYWYRQALGQGPEFLTYFNYEAQQDKSGLPNDRFSAERPEGSISTLTIQRTEQRDSAMYRCASSRDMYNQPQHFGDGTRLSIL.

The J gene is TRBJ1-2, the V gene TRBV7-2; D might be TRBD1 (5 bases). Germline-derived CDR1 and CDR2 are SGHTA and FQGNSA. Trimming removed 3 bases at V and 3 bases at J, with 14 bases between. The CDR3 totals 15 residues. Written as DNA, the CDR3 is TGTGCCAGCAGCTTGGACACGACAGCCGACTATGGCTACACCTTC. Translated, it gives CASSLDTTADYGYTF.

This clone was observed a single time. In DNA, the CDR3 is TGTGCCAGCAGGGGACCCCTGCAGTATGGCTACACCTTC. Amino acid sequence: CASRGPLQYGYTF. The genes are TRBV6-5 and TRBJ1-2; maybe TRBD1 (5 bases). The ends were cut back, 6 bases at V and 5 bases at J, with 13 bases in the middle. Germline CDR1 reads MNHEY; CDR2 reads SVGAGI. The CDR3 is 13 amino acids.

V usage is TRBV14 and J usage is TRBJ1-1, with D possibly being TRBD1 (6 bases). CDR1 is SGHDN and CDR2 is FVKESK in the germline V gene. V shed 0 bases and J shed 5 bases, with 10 bases lying between them. The CDR3 has 14 residues. The CDR3 DNA reads as TGTGCCAGCAGCCAAGATCACAGGGTAACTGAAGCTTTCTTT. It translates to CASSQDHRVTEAFF.

This sequence joins TRBV10-2 and TRBJ1-1; 8 nucleotides agree with TRBD1. The CDR3 contains 14 residues. V lost 5 bases, J lost 12 bases, and 14 bases stayed unmatched. Per germline, CDR1 WSHSY and CDR2 SAAADI. The CDR3 sequence is CASSFSRGQTVTFF. The CDR3 region has the DNA TGCGCCAGCAGTTTTTCCAGGGGGCAGACGGTAACTTTCTTT.

This sequence joins TRBV11-2 and TRBJ1-4; D gene unclear. This CDR3 has 16 residues. V lost 3 bases and J lost 3, with 14 bases in between. Germline CDR1 and CDR2: SGHAT and FQNNGV. The CDR3 protein is CASSFASGRANEKLFF. DNA for the CDR3: TGTGCCAGCAGCTTCGCCTCCGGGAGGGCTAATGAAAAACTGTTTTTT.

This chain uses TRBV4-3 with TRBJ2-5; 8 nucleotides match TRBD1. Per the germline V gene, CDR1 is LGHNA and CDR2 is YSLEER. The V and J ends lost 0 bases and 3 bases, in that order; junction bases with no gene match: 0. The CDR3 covers 14 residues. CDR3: CASSQEDREETQYF. The CDR3 DNA reads TGCGCCAGCAGCCAAGAGGACAGGGAAGAGACCCAGTACTTC.

The rearrangement joins TRBV6-1 to TRBJ2-7; 7 bases fit TRBD1. The V gene end was trimmed by 5 bases and the J gene end by 6 bases; junction bases not matched to a gene: 13. Germline loops: CDR1 MNHNS, CDR2 SASEGT. The length of the CDR3 is 15 residues. CDR3 coding DNA: TGTGCCAGCAGTCCCGGGACAGCGAGCCTCGGCGAGCAGTACTTC. It yields the protein CASSPGTASLGEQYF.

The gene calls are TRBV19 and TRBJ2-2; TRBD2 aligns across 8 bases. Unmatched junction bases numbered 17, after V lost 10 bases and J lost 1 base. The CDR3 contains 18 residues. In germline, CDR1 is LNHDA, CDR2 SQIVND (reference sequence). The CDR3: CATASGGLTLVNTGELFF. The CDR3 bases are TGTGCCACCGCGAGCGGGGGCCTAACGCTGGTGAACACCGGGGAGCTGTTTTTT.

The chain uses TRBV11-3 and TRBJ2-7; 8 bases align to TRBD2. The length of the CDR3 is 17 residues. J gave up 2 bases and V 1 base, and 10 bases lay outside the gene matches. Per the germline V gene, CDR1 is SGHNT and CDR2 is YENEEA. The CDR3 here is CASSLAAQRGSTYEQYF. The CDR3 DNA follows: TGTGCCAGCAGCTTAGCGGCCCAGCGGGGGAGCACCTACGAGCAGTACTTC.

This chain links TRBV10-3 with TRBJ2-3, with 9 bases identical to TRBD2. CDR3 length equals 15 residues. Germline V gene sequence: CDR1 ENHRY, CDR2 SYGVKD. Unmatched junction bases numbered 5, after V lost 4 bases and J lost 3 bases. Here the CDR3 reads CAISGPSGDTDTQYF. Here the CDR3 DNA reads TGTGCCATCAGTGGTCCTAGCGGGGATACAGATACGCAGTATTTT.

The CDR3, as DNA: TGTGCCAGCAGCTTACAGGCGGGGGCTTATGGCTACACCTTC. It yields the protein CASSLQAGAYGYTF. This chain connects TRBV7-8 to TRBJ1-2; a possible D gene is TRBD1 (6 bases). Deletions cut 2 bases from V and 5 bases from J, with 12 bases between. CDR1 and CDR2 from the germline V gene are SGHVS and FQNEAQ. This CDR3 spans 14 amino acids.

Only one count was recorded for this clone. This chain uses TRBV18 with TRBJ2-1; D is uncertain. V was trimmed by 0 bases and J by 6 bases, leaving 12 bases between them. In germline, CDR1 is KGHSH, CDR2 LQKENI. CDR3 length equals 15 residues. CDR3 sequence reads: CASSPPPIPPNEQFF. The CDR3 DNA reads as TGTGCCAGCTCACCACCTCCTATACCCCCCAATGAGCAGTTCTTC.

The chain recombines TRBV5-4 with TRBJ2-3; either TRBD1 or TRBD2 may supply D (5 bases each). With 4 bases removed from V and 6 bases from J, the gap between germline ends came to 12 bases. CDR3 length: 13 amino acids. The germline V gene encodes CDR1 SGHNT and CDR2 YYREEE (reference sequence). The CDR3 DNA sequence: TGTGCCAGCAGCCCGGGACGGAGGGATACGCAGTATTTT. It translates to CASSPGRRDTQYF.

V is TRBV6-5 and J is TRBJ2-7, with 11 bases aligning to TRBD1. The CDR3 extends over 15 amino acids. CDR1 MNHEY and CDR2 SVGAGI come from the germline V gene. Trimming at V came to 1 base and at J to 5 bases, leaving 4 bases not matched to a gene. The CDR3 region has the DNA TGTGCCAGCAGTTACTACTGGACAGGGGGCAACGAGCAGTACTTC. Protein sequence: CASSYYWTGGNEQYF.

This clone appeared once. The V call is TRBV4-2, the J call TRBJ2-3; no reliable D call. The CDR3 consists of 14 residues. CDR1 and CDR2 (germline): LGHNA, YNFKEQ. Trimming shortened V by 8 bases and J by 0 bases, and 12 bases separated the two germline ends. CDR3: CASAGGTSTDTQYF. In nucleotides, the CDR3 is TGTGCCAGCGCTGGCGGAACTAGCACAGATACGCAGTATTTT.

J is TRBJ1-2 and V is TRBV7-3, with D possibly TRBD1 on 5 matching bases. The germline CDR1 and CDR2 sequences are SGHTA and FQGTGA. V lost 5 bases to trimming and J lost 8 bases, with 18 bases between them. The CDR3 extends over 14 amino acids. This CDR3 reads CASSPQRAGSGYTF. In DNA, the CDR3 is TGTGCCAGCAGCCCACAGCGGGCAGGGAGCGGCTACACCTTC.

This clone was recorded a few times. V usage is TRBV5-1 and J usage is TRBJ2-5; D unclear. Trimming stripped 5 bases from V and 6 bases from J, with 20 bases between. CDR3 size: 15 residues. Germline V gene data show CDR1 as SGHRS and CDR2 as YFSETQ. CDR3 DNA: TGCGCCAGCAGTCCTGTACTGGGAACAGAAAAGACCCAGTACTTC. Its protein product is CASSPVLGTEKTQYF. Filled out from reference TRBV5-1 and TRBJ2-5, the complete variable domain reads KAGVTQTPRYLIKTRGQQVTLSCSPISGHRSVSWYQQTPGQGLQFLFEYFSETQRNKGNFPGRFSGRQFSNSRSEMNVSTLELGDSALYLCASSPVLGTEKTQYFGPGTRLLVL.

This clone has just one count. The chain is built from TRBV5-7 and TRBJ1-2; D possibly corresponds to TRBD1 (6 bases). TRBV5-7 is recorded as an ORF, its role being uncertain. Deletions cut 2 bases from V and 8 bases from J, with 7 bases between. CDR3 length equals 11 residues. The CDR3 loop reads CASSFDRGYTF. In DNA, the CDR3 is TGTGCCAGCAGCTTTGACAGGGGCTACACCTTC.

The V call is TRBV12-5, the J call TRBJ2-3; 13 nucleotides agree with TRBD2. V dropped 6 bases and J dropped 4; count of bases not matched to a gene: 7. This CDR3 comprises 16 residues. Germline CDR1 and CDR2: LGHNT and FRNRAP. CDR3 coding DNA: TGTGCTAGTGGCTCCGGGACTAGCGGGACTGCAGATACGCAGTATTTT. Protein product: CASGSGTSGTADTQYF.

The chain is built from TRBV5-6 and TRBJ1-1; D remains ambiguous. The CDR3 spans 12 residues. Trimming took off 6 bases at V and 0 bases at J, with 6 bases between the two ends. CDR1 is SGHDT and CDR2 is YYEEEE in the germline V gene. CDR3 nucleotide sequence: TGTGCCAGCACAATTATGAACACTGAAGCTTTCTTT. Translation gives CASTIMNTEAFF.

The chain couples TRBV5-4 to TRBJ2-5; 8 bases fit TRBD2. The V segment lost 5 bases and the J segment 4 bases; nucleotides outside the gene matches: 7. This CDR3 spans 14 amino acids. From germline, CDR1 is SGHNT and CDR2 YYREEE (reference sequence). The DNA for the CDR3 is TGTGCCAGCAGTATTAGCGGGATTGGAGAGACCCAGTACTTC. This translates into CASSISGIGETQYF. The full variable domain, completed using reference TRBV5-4 and TRBJ2-5, is ETGVTQSPTHLIKTRGQQVTLRCSSQSGHNTVSWYQQALGQGPQFIFQYYREEENGRGNFPPRFSGLQFPNYSSELNVNALELDDSALYLCASSISGIGETQYFGPGTRLLVL.